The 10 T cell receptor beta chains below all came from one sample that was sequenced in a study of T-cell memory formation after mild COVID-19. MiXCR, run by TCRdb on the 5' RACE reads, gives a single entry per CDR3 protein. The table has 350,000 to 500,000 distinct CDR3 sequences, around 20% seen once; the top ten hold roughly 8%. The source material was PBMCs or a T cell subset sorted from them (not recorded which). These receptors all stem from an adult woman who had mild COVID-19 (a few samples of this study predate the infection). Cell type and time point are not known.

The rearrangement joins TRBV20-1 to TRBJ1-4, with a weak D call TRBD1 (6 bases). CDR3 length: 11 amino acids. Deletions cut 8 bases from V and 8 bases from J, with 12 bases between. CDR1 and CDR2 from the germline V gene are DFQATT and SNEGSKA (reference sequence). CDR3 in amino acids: CSLRGREKLFF. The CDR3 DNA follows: TGCAGTCTGCGGGGGCGGGAAAAACTGTTTTTT.

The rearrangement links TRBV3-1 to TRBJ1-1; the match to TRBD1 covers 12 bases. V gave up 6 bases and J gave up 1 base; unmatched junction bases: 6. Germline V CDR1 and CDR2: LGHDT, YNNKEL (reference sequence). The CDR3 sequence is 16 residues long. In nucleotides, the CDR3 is TGTGCCAGCAGGCCCGGGACAGGGGGCGGGAACACTGAAGCTTTCTTT. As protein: CASRPGTGGGNTEAFF.

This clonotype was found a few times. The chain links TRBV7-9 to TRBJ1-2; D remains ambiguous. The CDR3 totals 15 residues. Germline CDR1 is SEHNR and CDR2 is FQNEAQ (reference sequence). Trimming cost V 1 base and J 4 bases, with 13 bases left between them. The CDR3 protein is CASSLELSQSYGYTF. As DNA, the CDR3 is TGTGCCAGCAGCTTAGAGTTAAGTCAGAGCTATGGCTACACCTTC.

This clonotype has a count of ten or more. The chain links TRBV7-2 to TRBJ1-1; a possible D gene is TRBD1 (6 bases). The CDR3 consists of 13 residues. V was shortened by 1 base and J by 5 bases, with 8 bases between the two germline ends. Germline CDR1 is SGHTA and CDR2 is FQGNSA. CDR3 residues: CASSLDRATEAFF. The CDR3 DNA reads TGTGCCAGCAGCTTAGACAGGGCAACTGAAGCTTTCTTT. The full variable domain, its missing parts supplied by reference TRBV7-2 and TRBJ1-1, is GAGVSQSPSNKVTEKGKDVELRCDPISGHTALYWYRQSLGQGLEFLIYFQGNSAPDKSGLPSDRFSAERTGGSVSTLTIQRTQQEDSAVYLCASSLDRATEAFFGQGTRLTVV.

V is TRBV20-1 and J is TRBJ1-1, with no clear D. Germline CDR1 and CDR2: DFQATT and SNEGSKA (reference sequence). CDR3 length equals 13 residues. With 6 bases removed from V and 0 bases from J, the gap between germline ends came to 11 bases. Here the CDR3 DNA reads TGCAGTGCCGGCCTCACAGTGAACACTGAAGCTTTCTTT. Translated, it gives CSAGLTVNTEAFF.

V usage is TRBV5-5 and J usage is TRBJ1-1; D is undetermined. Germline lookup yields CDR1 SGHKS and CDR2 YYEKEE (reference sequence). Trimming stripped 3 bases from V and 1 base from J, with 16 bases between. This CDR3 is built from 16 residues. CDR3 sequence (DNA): TGTGCCAGCAGCTGGGATTGGGCAATGGGGAACACTGAAGCTTTCTTT. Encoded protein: CASSWDWAMGNTEAFF.

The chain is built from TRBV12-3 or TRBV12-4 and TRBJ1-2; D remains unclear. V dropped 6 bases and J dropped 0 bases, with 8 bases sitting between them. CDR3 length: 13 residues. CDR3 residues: CASSHLPNYGYTF. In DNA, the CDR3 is TGTGCCAGCAGCCACCTCCCTAACTATGGCTACACCTTC.

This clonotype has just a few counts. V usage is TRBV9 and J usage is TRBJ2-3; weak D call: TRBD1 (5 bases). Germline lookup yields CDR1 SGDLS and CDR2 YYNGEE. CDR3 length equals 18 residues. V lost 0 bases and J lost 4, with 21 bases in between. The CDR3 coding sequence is TGTGCCAGCAGCGTAGATGTAACAGGAATTGGGGCCGCAGATACGCAGTATTTT. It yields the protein CASSVDVTGIGAADTQYF.

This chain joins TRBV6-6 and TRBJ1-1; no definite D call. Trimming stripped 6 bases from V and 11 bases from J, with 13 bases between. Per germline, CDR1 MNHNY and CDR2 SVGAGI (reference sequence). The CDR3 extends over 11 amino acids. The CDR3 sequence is CASSETTGAFF. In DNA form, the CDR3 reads TGTGCCAGCAGCGAGACTACCGGGGCTTTCTTT.

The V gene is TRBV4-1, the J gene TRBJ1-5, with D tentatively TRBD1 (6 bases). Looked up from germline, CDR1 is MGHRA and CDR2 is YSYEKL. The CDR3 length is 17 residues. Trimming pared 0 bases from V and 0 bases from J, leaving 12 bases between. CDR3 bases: TGCGCCAGCAGCCAAGAAGGCCTCAGGGGTAGCAATCAGCCCCAGCATTTT. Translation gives CASSQEGLRGSNQPQHF.